The sample holds one count of the clone carrying this T cell receptor (beta chain). What it recognizes is unknown. Data came from immunoSEQ multiplex PCR; TCRdb stores just in-frame clones and leaves some out. The sample has 150,000 to 200,000 clones; roughly nine tenths are singletons. This entry belongs to a study of cytomegalovirus exposure and HLA in healthy donors. In the study overall: The 120 validation repertoires used the same platform as the 550 to 850 first-cohort repertoires (as reported by a later analysis). Regarding the study as a whole: Specificity for CMV antigens was confirmed in vitro for a few of the CMV-associated chains. Listed as cytomegalovirus-associated were 150 to 200 TCR beta chains.

The CDR3 is 12 amino acids. The germline V and J ends were trimmed by 5 bases and 5 bases, with 10 bases remaining between them. Germline CDR1 and CDR2: MNHNS and SASEGT. An approximately 130-subject validation cohort, separate from the approximately 690-subject first cohort, supplied the donors. This TCR came from a woman between 18 and 29 years old in good health and CMV-seropositive. Source material: PBMCs. The rearrangement joins TRBV6-1 to TRBJ2-7, with TRBD1 as a possible D gene (6 bases). CDR3 loop: CASSRGFHEQYF. CDR3 bases: TGTGCCAGCAGTAGGGGGTTCCACGAGCAGTACTTC.